Detailed here is one T cell receptor beta chain. The V end was cut by 2 bases, the J end by 1 base, with 11 bases between. Germline values: CDR1 MNHEY, CDR2 SMNVEV (reference sequence). CDR3 length: 16 residues. In the authors' methods: Nucleated cell number was recorded as an estimate derived from reference gene primer amplification. Only in-frame clones appear in the TCRdb table, and some are missing; sequencing was by immunoSEQ multiplex PCR. The V and J calls and clone size are taken from that table; D and trimming were inferred from the DNA. The sample has about 21,000 clones, 75% to 90% seen once. The data are from a study of blood T cell repertoires in COVID-19. Across the whole study: Material from acute and convalescent COVID-19 was sourced from the United States, Italy and Spain.

Sequenced material: peripheral blood. The chain links TRBV27 to TRBJ2-2; the D gene is possibly TRBD1 (6 bases). This TCR was sampled from a man in his 70s with active COVID-19. The CDR3 DNA sequence: TGTGCCAGCAGTTTAACAGGGACGGTGAACACCGGGGAGCTGTTTTTT. It yields the protein CASSLTGTVNTGELFF.